The 5 T cell receptor beta chains presented below share a single source sample, sequenced in a study of blood T cell repertoires in COVID-19. Generated by immunoSEQ multiplex PCR, the TCRdb table keeps only in-frame clones and is missing some. The table includes fewer than 120,000 clones, over 65% detected once. Input material: peripheral blood. Receptors originate from a woman of 80 years or more with acute or convalescent COVID-19.

This clone occurred a few times. CDR3 nucleotides: TGTGCCAGCAGCCCCAGGGCAGGCCACATGAACACTGAAGCTTTCTTT. Translating gives CASSPRAGHMNTEAFF. V gene TRBV11-2 combines with J gene TRBJ1-1, with D maybe TRBD1 (5 bases). Germline V gene sequence: CDR1 SGHAT, CDR2 FQNNGV. This CDR3 region has 16 residues. V was cut by 5 bases and J by 0 bases, with 16 bases left in between.

This clone was seen a handful of times. The J gene is TRBJ2-7, the V gene TRBV13; 7 bases are a match to TRBD1. Germline V lookup: CDR1 PRHDT, CDR2 FYEKMQ (reference sequence). This CDR3 spans 17 amino acids. After removal of 5 bases from V and 0 bases from J, the junction contained 13 bases not matched to a gene. The CDR3 region has the DNA TGTGCCAGCAGCCTACGATTAAACCGGGACAGCTCCTACGAGCAGTACTTC. It yields the protein CASSLRLNRDSSYEQYF.

The chain combines TRBV7-3 with TRBJ2-3, with 9 positions matching TRBD1. Germline lookup yields CDR1 SGHTA and CDR2 FQGTGA. The J segment lost 5 bases and the V segment lost 5 bases, leaving 11 bases of the junction unmatched. CDR3 size: 16 residues. CDR3 loop: CASSPQGTGSGDTQYF. CDR3 DNA sequence: TGTGCCAGCAGCCCACAAGGGACAGGGTCCGGAGATACGCAGTATTTT.

The rearrangement joins TRBV30 to TRBJ2-2, with a tentative D call TRBD1 (5 bases). The CDR3 has 17 residues. Trimming removed 0 bases at V and 1 base at J, with 15 bases between. Germline CDR1 reads GTSNPN; CDR2 reads SVGIG (reference sequence). CDR3 nucleotide sequence: TGTGCCTGGAGTGTTCCGGTGGGGCGGAAGAACACCGGGGAGCTGTTTTTT. Translation: CAWSVPVGRKNTGELFF.

The chain recombines TRBV25-1 with TRBJ2-1; no clear D. The V end lost 4 bases, the J end lost 3 bases, and 10 bases lay between the germline ends. The CDR3 covers 14 residues. Germline V gene lookup returns CDR1 MGHDK and CDR2 SYGVNS. CDR3 residues: CASSARQSYNEQFF. The CDR3 DNA follows: TGTGCCAGCAGTGCCAGGCAGAGCTACAATGAGCAGTTCTTC.